The 32 T cell receptor beta chains in this list originate from one sample, sequenced in a study of blood T cell repertoires in COVID-19. Data came from immunoSEQ multiplex PCR; TCRdb stores just in-frame clones and leaves some out. The data contain about 290,000 clones, 85% of them singletons. Sequencing was done on a sample of peripheral blood. The receptors come from a woman aged 45 to 65 with active or convalescent COVID-19.

The chain recombines TRBV4-1 with TRBJ1-3; 7 bases are a match to TRBD1. There are 16 residues in the CDR3. CDR1 is MGHRA and CDR2 is YSYEKL in the germline V gene. Trimming at V came to 4 bases and at J to 6 bases, leaving 12 bases not matched to a gene. CDR3 coding DNA: TGCGCCAGCAGCCGCCGGGACAGTGCGGGTGAAAACACCATATATTTT. This translates into CASSRRDSAGENTIYF.

This rearrangement joins TRBV5-5 to TRBJ2-1, with D perhaps matching TRBD2 (6 bases). V was clipped by 4 bases and J by 1 base, with 12 bases between them. CDR3 length: 15 residues. Germline V gives CDR1 SGHKS, CDR2 YYEKEE (reference sequence). The CDR3 nucleotides are TGTGCCAGCAGCACCGGGGCGGGATCCTACAATGAGCAGTTCTTC. Protein product: CASSTGAGSYNEQFF.

The gene calls are TRBV6-5 and TRBJ2-7; tentative D call: TRBD2 (5 bases). Germline V gene lookup returns CDR1 MNHEY and CDR2 SVGAGI. This CDR3 has 13 amino acids. V lost 2 bases to trimming and J lost 7 bases, with 12 bases between them. CDR3 amino acids: CASSYTPSGEQYF. Written as DNA, the CDR3 is TGTGCCAGCAGTTACACACCCTCGGGGGAGCAGTACTTC.

The V gene is TRBV3-1 (or the pseudogene TRBV3-2), the J gene TRBJ2-1; 13 bases align to TRBD2. Germline loops: CDR1 LGHDT, CDR2 YNNKEL (reference sequence). V lost 3 bases to trimming and J lost 5 bases; unmatched junction nucleotides: 13. The CDR3 is 19 residues long. The CDR3 nucleotides are TGTGCCAGCAGCCAGGCGGGACTAGCGGGAAGTCGAGTGGACAATGAGCAGTTCTTC. It yields the protein CASSQAGLAGSRVDNEQFF.

The V call is TRBV28, the J call TRBJ2-1; D is possibly TRBD1 (5 bases). The V gene lost 5 bases and the J gene lost 11 bases, with 10 bases spanning the gap. There are 11 residues in the CDR3. Germline assignment: CDR1 MDHEN and CDR2 SYDVKM. CDR3 loop: CASSTGGKQFF. The CDR3 nucleotides read TGTGCCAGCAGTACAGGCGGTAAGCAGTTCTTC.

The chain couples TRBV18 to TRBJ2-7, with TRBD2 matching 7 bases. V lost 2 bases, J lost 2 bases, and 3 bases stayed unmatched. This CDR3 is built from 14 residues. In germline, CDR1 is KGHSH, CDR2 LQKENI. The DNA for the CDR3 is TGTGCCAGCTCACCAGGGGGGAGGGCCTACGAGCAGTACTTC. This sequence encodes CASSPGGRAYEQYF.

The gene calls are TRBV4-1 and TRBJ1-3, with 9 bases fitting TRBD1. This CDR3 contains 15 residues. CDR1 MGHRA and CDR2 YSYEKL come from the germline V gene. J was trimmed by 9 bases and V by 3 bases; bases with no gene match: 9. The CDR3: CASSHAGTGRTTIYF. The CDR3 DNA reads TGCGCCAGCAGCCACGCCGGGACAGGGCGGACCACCATATATTTT.

V usage is TRBV14 and J usage is TRBJ1-2; no firm D call. CDR3 size: 13 residues. Germline CDR1 is SGHDN and CDR2 is FVKESK. The ends were cut back, 8 bases at V and 1 base at J, with 11 bases in the middle. The CDR3 here is CASGRRHNYGYTF. The DNA for the CDR3 is TGTGCCAGCGGGAGACGGCATAACTATGGCTACACCTTC. The full variable domain, its missing parts supplied by reference TRBV14 and TRBJ1-2, is EAGVTQFPSHSVIEKGQTVTLRCDPISGHDNLYWYRRVMGKEIKFLLHFVKESKQDESGMPNNRFLAERTGGTYSTLKVQPAELEDSGVYFCASGRRHNYGYTFGSGTRLTVV.

CDR3 nucleotide sequence: TGCGCCAGCAGCTTACCCGGACAGTTGAACACTGAAGCTTTCTTT. Its translation: CASSLPGQLNTEAFF. This sequence joins TRBV5-1 and TRBJ1-1, with D tentatively TRBD1 (6 bases). Germline CDR1 reads SGHRS; CDR2 reads YFSETQ. This CDR3 comprises 15 residues. Trimming took 2 bases from V and 0 from J, leaving 11 bases between them.

This chain links TRBV6-1 with TRBJ1-3, with a tentative D call TRBD1 (5 bases). Trimming shortened V by 1 base and J by 8 bases, and 15 bases separated the two germline ends. The CDR3 totals 15 residues. Germline V gene data show CDR1 as MNHNS and CDR2 as SASEGT. The CDR3 spells CASSEVRGRFDTIYF. CDR3 in DNA: TGTGCCAGCAGTGAAGTACGGGGGAGGTTTGACACCATATATTTT.

The chain links TRBV6-5 to TRBJ1-1; no firm D call. V was cut by 2 bases and J by 6 bases, with 19 bases left in between. Looked up from germline, CDR1 is MNHEY and CDR2 is SVGAGI. The CDR3 is made up of 16 amino acids. CDR3 protein: CASSYLAGSYISEAFF. In DNA, the CDR3 is TGTGCCAGCAGTTACCTTGCGGGAAGTTATATCTCTGAAGCTTTCTTT.

The chain employs TRBV18 and TRBJ1-2; TRBD1 is a possible D gene (5 bases). CDR3 length equals 13 residues. Looked up from germline, CDR1 is KGHSH and CDR2 is LQKENI. The V end was cut by 5 bases, the J end by 8 bases, with 15 bases between. Here the CDR3 reads CASSRQSLEGYTF. As DNA, the CDR3 is TGTGCCAGCTCAAGACAGTCGCTTGAAGGCTACACCTTC.

The chain joins TRBV4-1 to TRBJ2-7; 12 positions agree with TRBD2. V shed 1 base, J shed 2 bases, and the junction held 3 bases outside the gene matches. Per germline, CDR1 MGHRA and CDR2 YSYEKL. The CDR3 covers 16 residues. The chain's CDR3 is CASSQVTSGRPYEQYF. The CDR3 DNA reads as TGCGCCAGCAGCCAAGTCACTAGCGGGAGGCCCTACGAGCAGTACTTC.

V is TRBV7-9 and J is TRBJ2-1; 13 bases agree with TRBD2. Germline values: CDR1 SEHNR, CDR2 FQNEAQ (reference sequence). After removal of 5 bases from V and 4 bases from J, the junction contained 5 bases not matched to a gene. The CDR3 runs to 16 residues. CDR3 region: CASSAPGLAGYNEQFF. For the CDR3, the DNA is TGTGCCAGCAGCGCCCCGGGACTAGCGGGGTACAATGAGCAGTTCTTC.

V gene TRBV27 combines with J gene TRBJ2-7; the D gene is possibly TRBD1 (5 bases). CDR3 length: 13 amino acids. Germline V gives CDR1 MNHEY, CDR2 SMNVEV (reference sequence). V was pared by 8 bases and J by 1 base, with 12 bases between. The CDR3 bases are TGTGCCAGCGGAGACAGAGGATCCTACGAGCAGTACTTC. It specifies CASGDRGSYEQYF.

The rearrangement uses TRBV5-5 and TRBJ1-3; 8 bases fit TRBD1. V lost 4 bases to trimming and J lost 8 bases; unmatched junction nucleotides: 8. CDR3 length equals 14 residues. In germline, CDR1 is SGHKS, CDR2 YYEKEE (reference sequence). The CDR3 spells CASSARQGLDTIYF. CDR3 coding DNA: TGTGCCAGCAGCGCGCGACAGGGGTTAGACACCATATATTTT.

This sequence joins TRBV19 and TRBJ2-1, with 16 positions matching TRBD2. There are 19 residues in the CDR3. Germline values: CDR1 LNHDA, CDR2 SQIVND (reference sequence). V dropped 5 bases and J dropped 7; count of bases not matched to a gene: 14. For the CDR3, the DNA is TGTGCCAGTAGTGAGGGGCTGGGACTAGCGGGAGGGCAGGATAATGAGCAGTTCTTC. Translated: CASSEGLGLAGGQDNEQFF.

The chain is built from TRBV14 and TRBJ2-4, with D maybe TRBD2 (7 bases). Germline loops: CDR1 SGHDN, CDR2 FVKESK. CDR3 size: 14 residues. V lost 4 bases to trimming and J lost 5 bases, with 12 bases between them. The CDR3 nucleotides read TGTGCCAGCAGCCCCGGGGGGCCTCAAAACATTCAGTACTTC. Its protein is CASSPGGPQNIQYF. The full variable domain, in which reference TRBV14 and TRBJ2-4 provide the parts outside the CDR3, is EAGVTQFPSHSVIEKGQTVTLRCDPISGHDNLYWYRRVMGKEIKFLLHFVKESKQDESGMPNNRFLAERTGGTYSTLKVQPAELEDSGVYFCASSPGGPQNIQYFGAGTRLSVL.

The chain carries TRBV6-5 and TRBJ2-7; the match to TRBD1 covers 8 bases. This CDR3 has 14 amino acids. The junction had 9 bases not matched to a gene; V was cut back by 11 bases and J by 0 bases. Germline lookup yields CDR1 MNHEY and CDR2 SVGAGI. For the CDR3, the DNA is TGTGCCGCTCGCTCAGGGGGCCTCTCCTACGAGCAGTACTTC. Translating gives CAARSGGLSYEQYF.

The chain has TRBV7-9 and TRBJ1-4; 7 bases fit TRBD1. Germline lookup yields CDR1 SEHNR and CDR2 FQNEAQ (reference sequence). The CDR3 is 17 amino acids. Trimming took 5 bases from V and 9 from J; bases not matched to a gene: 18. As DNA, the CDR3 is TGTGCCAGCAGCCCAGGTATTAAGGGACAGCGCCACAAAAAACTGTTTTTT. It encodes CASSPGIKGQRHKKLFF.

The chain carries TRBV30 and TRBJ1-1; D perhaps matches TRBD1 (6 bases). Germline V gene lookup returns CDR1 GTSNPN and CDR2 SVGIG (reference sequence). V was pared by 5 bases and J by 6 bases, with 16 bases between. This CDR3 contains 13 residues. CDR3 in DNA: TGTGCCTGGGGGGGCCCCCACAGCCCTGAAGCTTTCTTT. Protein sequence: CAWGGPHSPEAFF.

The chain uses TRBV3-1 (or the pseudogene TRBV3-2) and TRBJ2-5, with D maybe TRBD1 (6 bases). CDR3 size: 13 residues. Germline lookup yields CDR1 LGHDT and CDR2 YNNKEL (reference sequence). V was clipped by 5 bases and J by 5 bases, with 12 bases between them. The CDR3 here is CASSSTGWETQYF. CDR3 in DNA: TGTGCCAGCAGCTCAACAGGGTGGGAGACCCAGTACTTC.

The V gene is TRBV6-2 or TRBV6-3, the J gene TRBJ2-7; D perhaps matches TRBD1 (5 bases). This CDR3 is built from 15 residues. Germline-derived CDR1 and CDR2 are MNHEY and SVGEGT. V lost 2 bases and J 0 bases, leaving 11 bases between the germline ends. The CDR3 sequence: CASSYGQGLSYEQYF. The CDR3 bases are TGTGCCAGCAGTTACGGGCAGGGCCTCTCCTACGAGCAGTACTTC.

J is TRBJ2-1 and V is TRBV3-1 (or the pseudogene TRBV3-2); TRBD2 matches at 9 bases. The CDR3 has 22 amino acids. From germline, CDR1 is LGHDT and CDR2 YNNKEL (reference sequence). Trimming cost V 4 bases and J 10 bases; bases outside gene matches: 32. DNA of the CDR3: TGTGCCAGCAGCCCCCGAGGGAGGATAGCGGGAGCAAGAAGTACGCGGGAGGCAGAGCAGTTCTTC. This translates into CASSPRGRIAGARSTREAEQFF.

This clone showed up just a few times. V and J are TRBV14 and TRBJ1-2; D call uncertain. The CDR3 consists of 14 residues. Per germline, CDR1 SGHDN and CDR2 FVKESK. V lost 2 bases, J lost 2 bases, and 9 bases lay in between. The CDR3 region is CASSQYRGNYGYTF. The CDR3 region has the DNA TGTGCCAGCAGCCAATACCGGGGAAACTATGGCTACACCTTC.

This chain connects TRBV20-1 to TRBJ2-3; no definite D call. CDR3 length equals 13 residues. Germline CDR1 reads DFQATT; CDR2 reads SNEGSKA (reference sequence). Trimming cost V 3 bases and J 0 bases, with 7 bases left between them. The DNA of the CDR3 is TGCAGTGCTAGTCCCCCTAGCACAGATACGCAGTATTTT. This codes for CSASPPSTDTQYF.

V and J are TRBV6-5 and TRBJ2-3; 8 bases line up with TRBD1. V was clipped by 7 bases and J by 2 bases; unmatched bases: 8. Germline CDR1 reads MNHEY; CDR2 reads SVGAGI. The CDR3 has 15 residues. The CDR3 here is CASTPDRATTDTQYF. In nucleotides, the CDR3 is TGTGCCAGCACCCCGGACAGGGCTACCACAGATACGCAGTATTTT.

The chain uses TRBV7-3 and TRBJ2-5, with TRBD2 matching over 7 bases. Looked up from germline, CDR1 is SGHTA and CDR2 is FQGTGA. This CDR3 comprises 15 residues. The J segment lost 4 bases and the V segment lost 5 bases, leaving 10 bases of the junction unmatched. In DNA form, the CDR3 reads TGTGCCAGCAGCCCGCAGGTTGGGGAGGGAGAGACCCAGTACTTC. Its protein is CASSPQVGEGETQYF.

The chain couples TRBV18 to TRBJ1-2; D is undetermined. CDR3 size: 13 residues. Deletions cut 2 bases from V and 4 bases from J, with 8 bases between. Germline V gives CDR1 KGHSH, CDR2 LQKENI. The CDR3 is CASSPVRAYGYTF. The CDR3 DNA reads as TGTGCCAGCTCACCAGTCCGAGCCTATGGCTACACCTTC.

V and J are TRBV7-2 and TRBJ1-1; D gene ambiguous. The CDR3 extends over 14 amino acids. With 2 bases removed from V and 4 bases from J, the gap between germline ends came to 11 bases. Germline CDR1 reads SGHTA; CDR2 reads FQGNSA. This chain's CDR3 is CASSLYSRVTEAFF. In nucleotides, the CDR3 is TGTGCCAGCAGCTTATATTCGCGGGTCACTGAAGCTTTCTTT.

The rearrangement joins TRBV4-1 to TRBJ2-1, with D maybe TRBD2 (6 bases). Germline assignment: CDR1 MGHRA and CDR2 YSYEKL. CDR3 length: 13 amino acids. V lost 3 bases to trimming and J lost 10 bases, with 13 bases between them. The CDR3 region is CASSHQIGGEQFF. CDR3 nucleotides: TGCGCCAGCAGCCACCAAATTGGGGGGGAGCAGTTCTTC.

This chain uses TRBV18 with TRBJ2-1; 12 nucleotides match TRBD2. From germline, CDR1 is KGHSH and CDR2 LQKENI. The CDR3 runs to 16 residues. V gave up 0 bases and J gave up 4 bases; unmatched junction bases: 1. CDR3 protein: CASSPPGLAGYNEQFF. CDR3 DNA: TGTGCCAGCTCACCACCCGGACTAGCGGGGTACAATGAGCAGTTCTTC.